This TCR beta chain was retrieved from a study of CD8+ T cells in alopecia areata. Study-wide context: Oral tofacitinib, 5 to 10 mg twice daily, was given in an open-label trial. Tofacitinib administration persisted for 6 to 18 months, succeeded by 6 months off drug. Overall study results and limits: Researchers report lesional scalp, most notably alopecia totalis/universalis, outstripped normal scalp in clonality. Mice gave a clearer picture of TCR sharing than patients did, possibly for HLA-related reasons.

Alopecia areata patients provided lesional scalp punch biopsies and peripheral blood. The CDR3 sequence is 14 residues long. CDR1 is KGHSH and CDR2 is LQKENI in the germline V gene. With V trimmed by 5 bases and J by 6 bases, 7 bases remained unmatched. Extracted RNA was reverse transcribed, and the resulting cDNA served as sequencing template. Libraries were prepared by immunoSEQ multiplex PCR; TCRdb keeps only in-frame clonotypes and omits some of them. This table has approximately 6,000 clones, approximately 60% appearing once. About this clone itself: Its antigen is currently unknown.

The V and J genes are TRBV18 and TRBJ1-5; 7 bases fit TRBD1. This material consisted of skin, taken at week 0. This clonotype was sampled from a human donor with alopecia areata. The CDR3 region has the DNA TGTGCCAGCTCAACCAGACAGGGTGGTCAGCCCCAGCATTTT. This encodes CASSTRQGGQPQHF.